This T cell receptor beta chain was documented in a study of Ad26.COV2.S vaccination and SARS-CoV-2 variants. CDR1 MNHEY and CDR2 SVGAGI come from the germline V gene. V was trimmed by 0 bases and J by 6 bases, leaving 8 bases between them. This CDR3 region has 14 residues. As to treatment: around 19 received Ad26.COV2.S at low or high dose, single or two shots; several received placebo; per-sample allocation not given. It was on day 63 after the first vaccine or placebo injection that samples were taken. Recruitment in Boston yielded a donor of adult age, 18-55 years. Method: immunoSEQ multiplex PCR; TCRdb's copy keeps in-frame clones and lacks some. The sample records hundreds of thousands of clones, approximately 90% being singletons.

This sequence originates from a person aged 18-65 years who received the Ad26.COV2.S COVID-19 vaccine or a placebo. The sample here was peripheral blood, taken in a trial of Ad26.COV2.S vaccine versus placebo. The chain combines TRBV6-5 with TRBJ2-2; D gene uncertain. The CDR3 DNA sequence: TGTGCCAGCAGTTACTCGAGTGTGGCCGGGGAGCTGTTTTTT. Translation: CASSYSSVAGELFF.